This entry features one TCR beta chain sequence. The sample comes from a study of cytomegalovirus exposure and HLA in healthy donors. The assay was immunoSEQ multiplex PCR, and TCRdb's table has in-frame clones only and misses some. Found here are more than 55,000 clones, around 94% of them singletons; the top ten hold roughly 0.6%. The donors were members of the validation cohort comprising approximately 110 subjects, separate from the roughly 640-subject first cohort. CDR3 length: 15 residues. The ends lost 6 bases at V and 5 bases at J; junction bases unmatched: 9. Germline assignment: CDR1 MNHNS and CDR2 SASEGT.

This sequence joins TRBV6-1 and TRBJ2-4; 8 bases fit TRBD1. The clonotype originates from a woman between 18 and 29 years old in good health and CMV-seronegative. Specimen: PBMCs. In nucleotides, the CDR3 is TGTGCCAGCAGAAGATCGACAGGGGCGGAAAACATTCAGTACTTC. This codes for CASRRSTGAENIQYF.